This entry lists 9 T cell receptor beta chains sequenced from one sample in a study of T cell clonality in common variable immunodeficiency. The data were produced by immunoSEQ multiplex PCR, yet TCRdb's version contains in-frame clones alone and is incomplete. This sample carries tens of thousands of clones, none of them present only once. The specimen sequenced was peripheral blood mononuclear cells. Receptor source: a person aged 18 to 70 in good health.

This clone showed up many times. Sequencing ends 3 residues short of the CDR3 end; the germline J gene provides the rest. The chain uses TRBV18 and TRBJ2-5; 10 bases agree with TRBD2. The V gene end was trimmed by 2 bases and the J gene end by 5 bases; junction bases not matched to a gene: 2. CDR3 length: 14 residues. Looked up from germline, CDR1 is KGHSH and CDR2 is LQKENI. The CDR3 is CASSPGTSDETQYF. The CDR3 DNA, read in part, is TGTGCCAGCTCACCAGGGACTAGCGATGAGACC.

With regard to this clone: Germline and junction disagree at one end, which may indicate a read error. The read halts 3 residues ahead of the CDR3 end, with the missing end drawn from the germline J gene. The same CDR3 is also encoded by other DNA sequences in this sample. The rearrangement joins TRBV19 to TRBJ1-1; D possibly corresponds to TRBD1 (6 bases). The CDR3 covers 19 residues. The germline gives CDR1 LNHDA, CDR2 SQIVND (reference sequence). CDR3 sequence reads: CASSIDLGRLMVGGTEAFF. CDR3 DNA (partial): TGCGCCAGTAGTATCGACCTGGGACGTCTAATGGTAGGGGGCACTGAA.

This clone was observed at least ten times. The CDR3 end falls 3 residues outside the read, so it is completed with the germline J gene. V and J are TRBV6-1 and TRBJ2-4, with D maybe TRBD1 (5 bases). Germline CDR1 reads MNHNS; CDR2 reads SASEGT. CDR3 size: 16 residues. V was pared by 4 bases and J by 0 bases, with 13 bases between. Partial CDR3 DNA: TGTGCCAGCAGTGGGGGCAAACACGTAGCCAAAAACATT. The encoded protein is CASSGGKHVAKNI. The entire CDR3 protein reads CASSGGKHVAKNIQYF.

Notes on this clone: One end of the junction is discordant with germline, which a read error may explain. The read stops 3 residues short of the end of the CDR3; the missing end is completed from the germline J gene. The sample holds other DNA sequences that translate to the same CDR3. The rearrangement uses TRBV30 and TRBJ1-2, with D perhaps TRBD1 (6 bases). This CDR3 comprises 15 residues. The germline CDR1 and CDR2 sequences are GTSNPN and SVGIG (reference sequence). The DNA read from the CDR3 is TGTGCCTGTATTGGGGGGGCGAAAACTAACTATGGG. This gives the protein CACIGGAKTNYG. The whole CDR3 sequence reads CACIGGAKTNYGYTF. Full variable domain (remainder filled in from reference TRBV30 and TRBJ1-2): SQTIHQWPATLVQPVGSPLSLECTVEGTSNPNLYWYRQAAGRGLQLLFYSVGIGQISSEVPQNLSASRPQDRQFILSSKKLLLSDSGFYLCACIGGAKTNYGYTFGSGTRLTVV.

This clone was seen more than once but under ten times. Coverage ceases 3 residues before the CDR3 finishes, and the germline J gene fills in the end. The chain carries TRBV7-9 and TRBJ2-3; 7 nucleotides match TRBD1. The CDR3 extends over 14 amino acids. Germline V gives CDR1 SEHNR, CDR2 FQNEAQ (reference sequence). V shed 3 bases, J shed 4 bases, and the junction held 4 bases outside the gene matches. The sequenced part of the CDR3 DNA is TGTGCCAGCAGCTTCCGACAGGGCGCAGATACG. It is translated as CASSFRQGADT. The full-length CDR3 reads as CASSFRQGADTQYF.

Ten or more counts support this clone. The read is 3 residues too short to cover the CDR3 end, so that end is filled in from the germline J gene. This rearrangement joins TRBV20-1 to TRBJ2-7; 9 nucleotides align to TRBD1. Germline V gene lookup returns CDR1 DFQATT and CDR2 SNEGSKA (reference sequence). J was trimmed by 5 bases and V by 4 bases; bases with no gene match: 6. The CDR3 totals 13 residues. The chain's CDR3 is CSATGTGINEQYF. The CDR3 DNA, read in part, is TGCAGTGCTACCGGGACAGGGATCAACGAG.

This clone was detected ten times or more. The read gets to within 3 residues of the CDR3 end, and the germline J gene fills in the rest. The chain joins TRBV18 to TRBJ1-6; 8 bases fit TRBD1. The length of the CDR3 is 15 residues. Germline CDR1 and CDR2: KGHSH and LQKENI. The V segment lost 6 bases and the J segment 7 bases; nucleotides outside the gene matches: 8. The CDR3 region is CASSSQGAPNSPLHF. The sequenced part of the CDR3 DNA is TGTGCCAGCTCGTCCCAGGGGGCGCCGAATTCACCC.

There are many counts of this clone. The read terminates 3 residues before the CDR3 end, so the remaining end is supplied by the germline J gene. The chain couples TRBV2 to TRBJ2-7, with D unclear. The CDR3 has 13 amino acids. V was pared by 4 bases and J by 0 bases, with 7 bases between. CDR1 is SNHLY and CDR2 is FYNNEI in the germline V gene. The DNA read from the CDR3 is TGTGCCAGCAGTGCTTATAGCTCCTACGAG. Translation gives CASSAYSSYE. The entire CDR3 protein is CASSAYSSYEQYF.

This clone occurred a few times. The read terminates 3 residues ahead of where the CDR3 ends, so the germline J gene completes it. The chain recombines TRBV19 with TRBJ2-7; the D gene is possibly TRBD2 (5 bases). Germline CDR1 and CDR2: LNHDA and SQIVND (reference sequence). V dropped 3 bases and J dropped 1 base, with 13 bases sitting between them. This CDR3 contains 15 residues. The CDR3 spells CASSMSADRSYEQYF. CDR3 DNA (partial): TGTGCCAGTAGTATGTCAGCGGACCGGTCCTACGAG.